This is a list of T cell receptor beta chains from one sample in a study of CD8+CD57+ T cells in acquired aplastic anemia. TCRdb re-derived calls from the reads in MiXCR, one entry per CDR3 protein. The sample shows 89,000 or so distinct CDR3 sequences, around 70% of them seen only once. Sequenced material: sorted CD4+, CD8+, or CD8+CD57+ T cells (not recorded which) from PBMCs. Receptors originate from a human donor with aplastic anemia. Each CDR3 is given with its conserved first and last residue. The order of the fields is J gene, clone size, V gene, D gene, CDR3 protein, CDR3 DNA. D genes are given only for firm matches. Size is omitted from some rows. Given values are once, few, many or a class for expanded clones.

TRBJ1-6 | - | TRBV24-1 | - | CATSDFLGTQNSPLHF | TGTGCCACCAGTGATTTTCTCGGGACACAGAATTCACCCCTCCACTTT
TRBJ2-3 | many | TRBV5-1 | - | CASSLAQGLDTQYF | TGCGCCAGCAGCTTGGCGCAGGGACTTGATACGCAGTATTTT
TRBJ2-7 | - | TRBV11-2 | TRBD2 | CASSETSGSYEQYF | TGTGCCAGCAGCGAGACTAGCGGCTCCTACGAGCAGTACTTC
TRBJ1-1 | - | TRBV12-3/TRBV12-4 | - | CASSPGPTRQRNTEAFF | TGTGCCAGCAGTCCCGGCCCCACTAGACAGAGAAACACTGAAGCTTTCTTT
TRBJ2-7 | - | TRBV14 | TRBD1 | CASSQGWTGGYEQYF | TGTGCCAGCAGCCAAGGCTGGACAGGGGGATACGAGCAGTACTTC
TRBJ1-1 | - | TRBV7-9 | - | CASSLMIGDGTEAFF | TGTGCCAGCAGCTTAATGATAGGGGATGGCACTGAAGCCTTCTTT
TRBJ1-2 | - | TRBV29-1 | - | CSVEIASNYGYTF | TGCAGCGTTGAGATTGCGTCTAACTATGGCTACACCTTC
TRBJ2-5 | - | TRBV20-1 | - | CSARDPGSGQETQYF | TGCAGTGCTAGAGATCCGGGTTCAGGGCAAGAGACCCAGTACTTC
TRBJ1-6 | - | TRBV25-1 | TRBD1 | CASSAGGNSPLHF | TGTGCCAGCAGCGCAGGGGGGAATTCACCCCTCCACTTT
TRBJ2-2 | - | TRBV7-9 | - | CASSQQRELFF | TGTGCCAGCAGCCAGCAGAGGGAGCTGTTTTTT
TRBJ1-6 | - | TRBV25-1 | TRBD1 | CASSESRDRGNSPLHF | TGTGCCAGCAGTGAATCCCGGGACAGGGGTAATTCACCCCTCCACTTT
TRBJ2-5 | - | TRBV2 | TRBD1 | CASRDRVAETQYF | TGTGCCAGCCGGGACAGGGTGGCAGAGACCCAGTACTTC
TRBJ2-1 | - | TRBV6-2/TRBV6-3 | - | CASSAAAGAYNEQFF | TGTGCCAGCAGTGCGGCAGCGGGTGCCTACAATGAGCAGTTCTTC
TRBJ2-3 | - | TRBV29-1 | - | CSVKRPGTDTQYF | TGCAGCGTTAAGCGGCCAGGCACAGATACGCAGTATTTT
TRBJ2-1 | - | TRBV24-1 | TRBD2 | CATSDWRPGTSGSFFF | TGTGCCACCAGTGACTGGCGTCCCGGGACTAGCGGGAGTTTCTTCTTC